This passage covers 19 T cell receptor beta chains from one sample sequenced in a study of CD8 T cells in ankylosing spondylitis (dated by TCRdb to about 2017). Library preparation employed 5' RACE. The reads were generated on an Illumina HiSeq 2500. The public reads were run again by TCRdb, first through fastp at Q25 and then through MiXCR, and only productive beta chains were kept. Each entry merges the rows of one CDR3 protein and shows their most common DNA and genes. The sample yields almost 45,000 distinct CDR3 sequences; roughly 11% were counted once. The ten most abundant clones make up around 1.4% of the sample. The sample was blood, either unsorted or a sorted T cell fraction (not recorded which). The receptors were sampled from a male donor with ankylosing spondylitis or in good health (not recorded which).

In its sample, this clonotype was seen many times. The chain combines TRBV12-3 or TRBV12-4 with TRBJ2-1; 15 positions match TRBD2. The V segment lost 6 bases and the J segment 7 bases; nucleotides outside the gene matches: 16. The length of the CDR3 is 19 residues. The CDR3: CASRQRRTSGGASGNEQFF. The DNA for the CDR3 is TGTGCCAGCAGACAACGTCGGACTAGCGGGGGGGCCTCGGGGAATGAGCAGTTCTTC.

The V and J genes are TRBV6-2 or TRBV6-3 and TRBJ1-3; weak D call: TRBD1 (5 bases). Per germline, CDR1 MNHEY and CDR2 SVGEGT. Trimming left V 7 bases short and J 8 bases short, with 9 bases between. The CDR3 consists of 11 residues. The CDR3 DNA follows: TGTGCCAGCAAGGAGGGACACACCATATATTTT. It codes for CASKEGHTIYF.

This clonotype turned up a few times. The V call is TRBV7-9, the J call TRBJ1-2; D perhaps matches TRBD1 (5 bases). From germline, CDR1 is SEHNR and CDR2 FQNEAQ (reference sequence). V lost 5 bases, J lost 3 bases, and 7 bases lay in between. CDR3 size: 12 residues. This chain's CDR3 is CASSLRDYGYTF. In DNA form, the CDR3 reads TGTGCCAGCAGCCTCAGGGACTATGGCTACACCTTC. Looking up the rest from reference TRBV7-9 and TRBJ1-2 gives the full variable domain: DTGVSQNPRHKITKRGQNVTFRCDPISEHNRLYWYRQTLGQGPEFLTYFQNEAQLEKSRLLSDRFSAERPKGSFSTLEIQRTEQGDSAMYLCASSLRDYGYTFGSGTRLTVV.

This clonotype was observed at least ten times. This sequence joins TRBV12-3 or TRBV12-4 and TRBJ2-1; TRBD1 or TRBD2 may be the D gene (5 bases each). CDR3 length: 15 residues. V was pared by 10 bases and J by 0 bases, with 16 bases between. DNA of the CDR3: TGTGCCACCCGACCAGGGACCCCCTCCTACAATGAGCAGTTCTTC. Protein product: CATRPGTPSYNEQFF.

At least ten counts were recorded for this clonotype. The chain uses TRBV10-3 and TRBJ1-2, with TRBD1 identical over 7 bases. V dropped 6 bases and J dropped 8; count of bases not matched to a gene: 9. The CDR3 extends over 13 amino acids. The germline CDR1 and CDR2 sequences are ENHRY and SYGVKD. CDR3 amino acids: CAIRESGGQGYTF. DNA for the CDR3: TGTGCCATCAGGGAGAGCGGGGGACAGGGCTACACCTTC.

In this sample, this clonotype turned up many times. The chain is built from TRBV5-1 and TRBJ1-1, with unresolved D. V dropped 0 bases and J dropped 1 base, with 10 bases sitting between them. The length of the CDR3 is 15 residues. Germline lookup yields CDR1 SGHRS and CDR2 YFSETQ. The CDR3 DNA is TGCGCCAGCAGCTTGGAGATTGGGGAGAACACTGAAGCTTTCTTT. Translating it yields CASSLEIGENTEAFF.

Many counts were recorded for this clonotype. The rearrangement links TRBV12-3 or TRBV12-4 to TRBJ1-1; D gene unclear. V dropped 3 bases and J dropped 2 bases, with 13 bases sitting between them. The CDR3 covers 15 residues. DNA of the CDR3: TGTGCCAGCAGTTTTTTCGCAGGAGAAAACACTGAAGCTTTCTTT. This encodes CASSFFAGENTEAFF.

The rearrangement uses TRBV11-2 and TRBJ2-7, with D perhaps TRBD1 (6 bases). V was pared by 5 bases and J by 2 bases, with 19 bases between. Germline CDR1 SGHAT, CDR2 FQNNGV. The CDR3 covers 16 residues. The CDR3 coding sequence is TGTGCCAGCAGCATCGTCCCGGGACAAGCAGCCTACGAGCAGTACTTC. Translating it yields CASSIVPGQAAYEQYF.

This clonotype was found many times. The chain carries TRBV5-1 and TRBJ1-2; the D gene is possibly TRBD1 (5 bases). With 6 bases removed from V and 6 bases from J, the gap between germline ends came to 18 bases. The germline V gene encodes CDR1 SGHRS and CDR2 YFSETQ. This CDR3 has 14 amino acids. The CDR3 loop is CASNPRSGSDGYTF. DNA of the CDR3: TGCGCCAGCAATCCTCGGTCAGGGAGTGATGGCTACACCTTC. The variable domain in full, completed from reference TRBV5-1 and TRBJ1-2, reads KAGVTQTPRYLIKTRGQQVTLSCSPISGHRSVSWYQQTPGQGLQFLFEYFSETQRNKGNFPGRFSGRQFSNSRSEMNVSTLELGDSALYLCASNPRSGSDGYTFGSGTRLTVV.

The chain carries TRBV5-1 and TRBJ2-5, with D unresolved. Looked up from germline, CDR1 is SGHRS and CDR2 is YFSETQ. This CDR3 spans 15 amino acids. V gave up 1 base and J gave up 4 bases, with 14 bases separating them. The CDR3 nucleotides read TGCGCCAGCAGCTTGTCCAGCACCCCAAGAGAGACCCAGTACTTC. Its protein is CASSLSSTPRETQYF. Full variable domain (outside the CDR3, taken from reference TRBV5-1 and TRBJ2-5): KAGVTQTPRYLIKTRGQQVTLSCSPISGHRSVSWYQQTPGQGLQFLFEYFSETQRNKGNFPGRFSGRQFSNSRSEMNVSTLELGDSALYLCASSLSSTPRETQYFGPGTRLLVL.

The table lists this clonotype with many counts. The chain is built from TRBV12-3 or TRBV12-4 and TRBJ1-2, with 7 bases fitting TRBD1. The CDR3 consists of 13 residues. Germline trimming cut 5 bases from V and 7 bases from J; bases unmatched to any gene: 7. CDR3 residues: CASSPRDSSGYTF. DNA of the CDR3: TGTGCCAGCAGTCCCCGGGACAGCTCTGGCTACACCTTC.

The chain has TRBV5-1 and TRBJ1-1; no firm D call. The germline V gene has CDR1 SGHRS and CDR2 YFSETQ. Deletions cut 2 bases from V and 0 bases from J, with 5 bases between. The length of the CDR3 is 13 residues. DNA for the CDR3: TGCGCCAGCAGCTTCAAGGTGAACACTGAAGCTTTCTTT. This codes for CASSFKVNTEAFF.

This clonotype was recorded at least ten times. This chain links TRBV2 with TRBJ1-5, with 7 bases that match TRBD1. Germline CDR1 SNHLY, CDR2 FYNNEI. Trimming at V came to 7 bases and at J to 9 bases, leaving 6 bases not matched to a gene. The CDR3 is 12 amino acids. The CDR3 spells CASIGQEPPQHF. In DNA form, the CDR3 reads TGTGCCAGCATCGGACAGGAGCCGCCCCAGCATTTT.

The chain carries TRBV30 and TRBJ1-1, with D perhaps TRBD1 (5 bases). This CDR3 region has 13 residues. V lost 1 base to trimming and J lost 5 bases, with 11 bases between them. Germline-derived CDR1 and CDR2 are GTSNPN and SVGIG (reference sequence). CDR3: CAWSGTRQTEAFF. DNA of the CDR3: TGTGCCTGGAGTGGTACCAGACAGACTGAAGCTTTCTTT.

Only a few counts were recorded for this clonotype. V gene TRBV11-1 combines with J gene TRBJ2-2; D remains ambiguous. CDR3 length: 12 amino acids. Trimming left V 6 bases short and J 7 bases short, with 9 bases between. The germline gives CDR1 SGHAT, CDR2 FQDESV (reference sequence). The CDR3 nucleotides read TGTGCCAGCAGACCCGGGCACGGGGAGCTGTTTTTT. Its protein product is CASRPGHGELFF.

The table lists this clonotype with many counts. The V gene is TRBV12-3 or TRBV12-4, the J gene TRBJ2-1; possible D gene TRBD1, 6 bases. Between the trimmed V and J ends, which lost 5 bases and 4 bases, there was a span of 9 bases. The CDR3 has 13 residues. The CDR3 DNA is TGTGCCAGCAGTCTGGGACATTACAATGAGCAGTTCTTC. Its protein is CASSLGHYNEQFF.

This clonotype has a handful of counts. V is TRBV20-1 and J is TRBJ1-3; 7 nucleotides align to TRBD1. The CDR3 runs to 15 residues. The germline V gene has CDR1 DFQATT and CDR2 SNEGSKA (reference sequence). Trimming took 6 bases from V and 4 from J; bases not matched to a gene: 12. The CDR3: CSAGYKGAPGNTIYF. The CDR3 region has the DNA TGCAGTGCGGGCTATAAGGGGGCGCCCGGAAACACCATATATTTT.

There are many counts of this clonotype. The V and J genes are TRBV12-3 or TRBV12-4 and TRBJ2-7; a weak D match, TRBD2 (6 bases). The CDR3 spans 13 residues. Trimming stripped 1 base from V and 3 bases from J, with 7 bases between. CDR3 loop: CASSLGRGYEQYF. CDR3 coding DNA: TGTGCCAGCAGTTTAGGGAGGGGCTACGAGCAGTACTTC.

This clonotype was observed at least ten times. The genes are TRBV6-5 and TRBJ2-2; tentative D call: TRBD2 (7 bases). The CDR3 is 17 amino acids. The V and J ends lost 0 bases and 5 bases respectively, with 16 bases between them. Germline CDR1 reads MNHEY; CDR2 reads SVGAGI. The DNA for the CDR3 is TGTGCCAGCAGTTACTCGGGGGCGGGGGTTGCGACCGGGGAGCTGTTTTTT. It yields the protein CASSYSGAGVATGELFF.